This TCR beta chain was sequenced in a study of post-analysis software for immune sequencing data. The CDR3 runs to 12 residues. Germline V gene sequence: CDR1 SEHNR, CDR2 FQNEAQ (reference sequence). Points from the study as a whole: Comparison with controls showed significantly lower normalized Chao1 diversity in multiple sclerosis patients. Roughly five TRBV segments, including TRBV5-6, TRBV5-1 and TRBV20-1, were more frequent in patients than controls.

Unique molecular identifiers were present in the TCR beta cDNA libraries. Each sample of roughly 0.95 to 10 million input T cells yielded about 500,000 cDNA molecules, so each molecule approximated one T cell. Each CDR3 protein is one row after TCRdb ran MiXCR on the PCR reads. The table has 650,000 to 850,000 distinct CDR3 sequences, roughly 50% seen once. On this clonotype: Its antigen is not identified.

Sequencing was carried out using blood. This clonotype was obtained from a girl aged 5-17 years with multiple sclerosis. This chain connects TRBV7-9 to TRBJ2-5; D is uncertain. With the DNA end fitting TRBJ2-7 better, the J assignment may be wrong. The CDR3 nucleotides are TGTGCCAGCAGCTTAGAGGCTAGCGAGCAGTACTTC. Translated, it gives CASSLEASEQYF.